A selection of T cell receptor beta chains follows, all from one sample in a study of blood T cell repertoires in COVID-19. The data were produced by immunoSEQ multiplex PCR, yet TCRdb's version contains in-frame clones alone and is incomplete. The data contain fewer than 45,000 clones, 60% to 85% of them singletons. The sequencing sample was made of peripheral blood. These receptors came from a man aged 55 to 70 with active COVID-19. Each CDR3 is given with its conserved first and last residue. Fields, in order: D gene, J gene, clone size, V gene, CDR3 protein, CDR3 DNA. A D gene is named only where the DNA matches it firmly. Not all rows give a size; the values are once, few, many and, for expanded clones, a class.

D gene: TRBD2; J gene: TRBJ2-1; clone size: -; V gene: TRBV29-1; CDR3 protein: CSVEGASGSYNEQFF; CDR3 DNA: TGCAGCGTTGAAGGGGCTAGCGGGAGCTACAATGAGCAGTTCTTC
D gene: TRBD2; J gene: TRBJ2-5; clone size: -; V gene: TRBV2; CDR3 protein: CASRGGEETQYF; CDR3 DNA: TGTGCCAGCCGGGGAGGGGAAGAGACCCAGTACTTC
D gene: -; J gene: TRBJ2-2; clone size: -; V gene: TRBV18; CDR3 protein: CASSPSKSANTGELFF; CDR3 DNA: TGTGCCAGCTCACCAAGCAAAAGCGCGAACACCGGGGAGCTGTTTTTT
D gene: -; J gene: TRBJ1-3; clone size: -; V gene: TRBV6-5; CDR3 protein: CASSYLRGGNTIYF; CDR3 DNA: TGTGCCAGCAGTTACCTCAGGGGTGGAAACACCATATATTTT
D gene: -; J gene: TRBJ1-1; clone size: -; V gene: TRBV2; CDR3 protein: CASSGEGASTNTEAFF; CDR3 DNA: TGTGCCAGCAGTGGGGAGGGTGCCTCCACGAACACTGAAGCTTTCTTT
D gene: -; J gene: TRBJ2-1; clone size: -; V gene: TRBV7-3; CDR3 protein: CASSLNRAGNEQFF; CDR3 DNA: TGTGCCAGCAGCCTCAACAGGGCCGGGAATGAGCAGTTCTTC
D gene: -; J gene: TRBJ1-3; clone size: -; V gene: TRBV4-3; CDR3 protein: CASSQDRWGNTIYF; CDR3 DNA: TGCGCCAGCAGCCAAGATCGGTGGGGAAACACCATATATTTT
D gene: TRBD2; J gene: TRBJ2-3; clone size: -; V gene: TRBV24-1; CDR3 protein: CATSEAGGDTQYF; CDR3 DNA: TGTGCCACCAGTGAAGCGGGAGGGGATACGCAGTATTTT
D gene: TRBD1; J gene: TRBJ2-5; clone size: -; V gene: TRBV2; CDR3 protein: CASSAQGARGETQYF; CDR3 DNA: TGTGCCAGCAGCGCCCAGGGGGCGCGGGGAGAGACCCAGTACTTC
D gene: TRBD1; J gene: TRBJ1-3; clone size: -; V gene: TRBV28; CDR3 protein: CASSPYPSTGGNTIYF; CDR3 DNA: TGTGCCAGCAGCCCGTATCCCTCGACAGGGGGAAACACCATATATTTT
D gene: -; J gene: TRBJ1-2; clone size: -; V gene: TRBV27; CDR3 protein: CATGVRLSSRDGYTF; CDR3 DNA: TGTGCCACAGGCGTCAGATTGTCCTCCCGAGATGGCTACACCTTC
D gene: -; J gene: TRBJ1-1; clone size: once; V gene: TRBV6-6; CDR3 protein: CASSYMERNTEAFF; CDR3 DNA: TGTGCCAGCAGTTACATGGAGAGGAACACTGAAGCTTTCTTT
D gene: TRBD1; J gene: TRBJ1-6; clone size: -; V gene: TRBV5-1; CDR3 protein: CASSPDGQGNSPLHF; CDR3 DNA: TGCGCCAGCAGCCCCGATGGACAGGGCAACTCACCCCTCCACTTT
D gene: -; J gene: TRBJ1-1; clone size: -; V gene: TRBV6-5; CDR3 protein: CASSYSRQATEAFF; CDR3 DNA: TGTGCCAGCAGTTACTCTCGACAGGCAACTGAAGCTTTCTTT
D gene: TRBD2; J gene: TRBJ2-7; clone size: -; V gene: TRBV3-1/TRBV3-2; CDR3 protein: CASRTGGHHEQYF; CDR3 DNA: TGTGCCAGCAGGACGGGGGGGCACCACGAGCAGTACTTC
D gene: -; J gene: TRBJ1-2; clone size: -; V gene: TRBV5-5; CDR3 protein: CASSLVPGIPIYGYTF; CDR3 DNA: TGTGCCAGCAGCTTGGTTCCGGGGATCCCCATCTATGGCTACACCTTC
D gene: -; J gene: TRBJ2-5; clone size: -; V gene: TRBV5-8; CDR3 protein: CASSLAGQGETQYF; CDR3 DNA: TGTGCCAGCAGCTTGGCCGGGCAGGGAGAGACCCAGTACTTC
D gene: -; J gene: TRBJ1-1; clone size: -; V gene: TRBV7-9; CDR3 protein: CASSVDTNTEAFF; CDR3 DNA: TGTGCCAGCAGCGTAGACACCAACACTGAAGCTTTCTTT
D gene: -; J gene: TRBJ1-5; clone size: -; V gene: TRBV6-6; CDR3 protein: CASSYSQGLQPQHF; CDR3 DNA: TGTGCCAGCAGTTACTCTCAGGGGTTGCAGCCCCAGCATTTT
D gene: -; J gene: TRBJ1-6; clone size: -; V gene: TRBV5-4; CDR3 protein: CASSPDNPRFNSPLHF; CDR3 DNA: TGTGCCAGCAGTCCGGACAACCCCCGATTTAATTCACCCCTCCACTTT
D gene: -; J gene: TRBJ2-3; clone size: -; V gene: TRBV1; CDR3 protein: CTSGVPGRPSTDTQYF; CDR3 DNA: TGCACCAGCGGGGTACCGGGGAGGCCAAGCACAGATACGCAGTATTTT
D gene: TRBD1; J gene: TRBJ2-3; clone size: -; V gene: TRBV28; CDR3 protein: CASSEPGQGNFDTQYF; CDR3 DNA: TGTGCCAGCAGTGAACCGGGACAGGGAAATTTTGATACGCAGTATTTT
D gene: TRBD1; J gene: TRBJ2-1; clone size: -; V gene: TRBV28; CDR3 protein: CASRPGTGTYNEQFF; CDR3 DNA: TGTGCCAGCAGACCCGGGACAGGGACCTACAATGAGCAGTTCTTC
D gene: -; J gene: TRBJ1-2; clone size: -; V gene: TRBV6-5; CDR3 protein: CASSYAGSYGYTF; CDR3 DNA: TGTGCCAGCAGTTACGCCGGGTCCTATGGCTACACCTTC
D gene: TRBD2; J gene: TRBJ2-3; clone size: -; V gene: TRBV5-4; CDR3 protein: CASSSGLAGRDTQYF; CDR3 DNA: TGTGCCAGCAGCTCGGGACTAGCGGGGCGAGATACGCAGTATTTT
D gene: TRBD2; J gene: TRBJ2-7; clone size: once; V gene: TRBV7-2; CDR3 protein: CASSATGTSYEQYF; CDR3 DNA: TGTGCCAGCAGCGCTACCGGGACTAGCTACGAGCAGTACTTC
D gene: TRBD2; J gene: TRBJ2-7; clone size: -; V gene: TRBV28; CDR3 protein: CASSTGLAGLSYEQYF; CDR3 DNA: TGTGCCAGCAGTACCGGACTAGCGGGCCTCTCCTACGAGCAGTACTTC
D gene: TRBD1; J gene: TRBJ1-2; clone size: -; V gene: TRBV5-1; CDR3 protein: CASSSPGQNYGYTF; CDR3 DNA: TGCGCCAGCAGCTCACCGGGACAGAACTATGGCTACACCTTC
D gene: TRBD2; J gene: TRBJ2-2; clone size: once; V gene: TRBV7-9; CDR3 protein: CASSLPPGLGGSGELFF; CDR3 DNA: TGTGCCAGCAGCTTACCTCCGGGACTAGGGGGGAGCGGGGAGCTGTTTTTT
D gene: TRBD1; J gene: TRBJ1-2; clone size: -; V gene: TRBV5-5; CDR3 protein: CASSTLGQGTNYGYTF; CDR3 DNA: TGTGCCAGCAGCACACTGGGACAGGGAACGAACTATGGCTACACCTTC
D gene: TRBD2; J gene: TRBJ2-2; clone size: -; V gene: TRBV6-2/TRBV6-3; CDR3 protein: CASSITGGPNTGELFF; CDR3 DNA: TGTGCCAGCAGTATAACGGGAGGGCCGAACACCGGGGAGCTGTTTTTT
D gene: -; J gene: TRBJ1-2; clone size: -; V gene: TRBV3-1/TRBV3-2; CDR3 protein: CASSPTRGNNYGYTF; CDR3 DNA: TGTGCCAGCAGCCCAACACGTGGCAATAACTATGGCTACACCTTC
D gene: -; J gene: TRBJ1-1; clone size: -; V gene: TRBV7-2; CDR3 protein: CASSSQRGHVNTEAFF; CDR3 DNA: TGTGCCAGCAGCTCCCAAAGAGGACACGTGAACACTGAAGCTTTCTTT
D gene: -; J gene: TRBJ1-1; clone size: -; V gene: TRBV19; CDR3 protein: CASSSTRGTEAFF; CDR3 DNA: TGTGCCAGTAGTTCGACCCGGGGCACTGAAGCTTTCTTT
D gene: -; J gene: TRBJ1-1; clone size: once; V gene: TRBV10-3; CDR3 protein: CAISESRMKAFF; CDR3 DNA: TGTGCCATCAGTGAGTCGCGAATGAAAGCTTTCTTT
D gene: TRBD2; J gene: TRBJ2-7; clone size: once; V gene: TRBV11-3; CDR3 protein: CASSLAPGLAGSFYEQYF; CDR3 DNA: TGTGCCAGCAGCTTAGCCCCAGGACTAGCGGGGAGTTTCTACGAGCAGTACTTC
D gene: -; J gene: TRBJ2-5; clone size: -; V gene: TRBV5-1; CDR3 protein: CASSYIGAQETQYF; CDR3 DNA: TGCGCCAGCAGTTACATAGGGGCCCAAGAGACCCAGTACTTC
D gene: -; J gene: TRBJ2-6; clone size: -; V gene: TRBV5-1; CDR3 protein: CASSGGSGANVLTF; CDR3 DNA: TGCGCCAGCAGCGGAGGATCTGGGGCCAACGTCCTGACTTTC
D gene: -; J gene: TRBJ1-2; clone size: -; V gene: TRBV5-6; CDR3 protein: CASSLNPGLFEGYYGYTF; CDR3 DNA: TGTGCCAGCAGCTTGAATCCGGGACTCTTCGAGGGTTACTATGGCTACACCTTC
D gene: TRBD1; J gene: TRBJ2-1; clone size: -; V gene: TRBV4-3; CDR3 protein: CASSQDGAPGQGPYNEQFF; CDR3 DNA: TGCGCCAGCAGCCAAGATGGGGCCCCGGGACAGGGGCCCTACAATGAGCAGTTCTTC
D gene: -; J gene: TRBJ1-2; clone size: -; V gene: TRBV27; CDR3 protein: CASSRGPSYGYTF; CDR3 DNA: TGTGCCAGCTCAAGGGGCCCTTCCTATGGCTACACCTTC